This T cell receptor (beta chain) is from a study of beta chain features in type 1 diabetes. As concerns this clone: Antigen unknown.

One heparinised draw of blood, averaging about 116 mL, came from each donor. CD4+ cells of the naive, central memory, regulatory and stem cell-like memory types were sorted via CD45RO/CCR7/CD25/CD127/CD95/CD27. Findings of the study overall: Naive, central memory and Treg TCRB repertoires appeared more alike in patients than in healthy donors. More deletions and fewer insertions at VDJ junctions were found in patients with type 1 diabetes.

Expressed TCRB transcripts were sequenced because the entire RNA isolate underwent reverse transcription. Profiling relied on immunoSEQ multiplex PCR, and the TCRdb table lists in-frame clones only, not all of them. Seen here are approximately 170,000 clones, approximately 9.9% observed once, and the top ten hold over 2%. This TCR was recovered from a woman aged 18-35 years in good health. The specimen was central memory CD4+ T cells from blood.

The CDR3 spells CASSSPLAGGRSYEQYF. Here the CDR3 DNA reads TGTGCCAGCAGTTCGCCCTTAGCGGGAGGGCGGTCCTACGAGCAGTACTTC. The chain is built from TRBV27 and TRBJ2-7; 11 nucleotides line up with TRBD2. From germline, CDR1 is MNHEY and CDR2 SMNVEV (reference sequence). J gave up 1 base and V 4 bases, and 9 bases lay outside the gene matches. CDR3 length: 17 residues.